These 27 T cell receptor beta chains came from one sample sequenced in a study of T cells in localized non-small cell lung cancer. The table came from immunoSEQ multiplex PCR; TCRdb's copy has only in-frame clones and leaves some out. The sample has some 2,400 clones; 30% are singletons. The sequencing used normal lung tissue next to the tumor, collected before any cancer treatment. Receptor source: a female donor of 60 years or more with stage I squamous cell lung carcinoma.

This clone was recorded once. The J gene is TRBJ1-5, the V gene TRBV19; 7 nucleotides line up with TRBD1. From germline, CDR1 is LNHDA and CDR2 SQIVND (reference sequence). This CDR3 has 13 residues. J was trimmed by 2 bases and V by 9 bases; bases with no gene match: 4. The CDR3 DNA is TGTGCCAGGAAAACAGGGGGCAATCAGCCCCAGCATTTT. It specifies CARKTGGNQPQHF. The entire variable domain, with the rest obtained from reference TRBV19 and TRBJ1-5, is as follows: DGGITQSPKYLFRKEGQNVTLSCEQNLNHDAMYWYRQDPGQGLRLIYYSQIVNDFQKGDIAEGYSVSREKKESFPLTVTSAQKNPTAFYLCARKTGGNQPQHFGDGTRLSIL.

V is TRBV19 and J is TRBJ1-1; D is unclear. Germline V CDR1 and CDR2: LNHDA, SQIVND (reference sequence). The CDR3 has 15 residues. V was trimmed by 4 bases and J by 0 bases, leaving 12 bases between them. The CDR3, as DNA: TGTGCCAGTAGTAAAGCCCTAAACATGAACACTGAAGCTTTCTTT. Residues: CASSKALNMNTEAFF. Looking up the rest from reference TRBV19 and TRBJ1-1 gives the full variable domain: DGGITQSPKYLFRKEGQNVTLSCEQNLNHDAMYWYRQDPGQGLRLIYYSQIVNDFQKGDIAEGYSVSREKKESFPLTVTSAQKNPTAFYLCASSKALNMNTEAFFGQGTRLTVV.

The rearrangement links TRBV28 to TRBJ2-7; D unresolved. Per germline, CDR1 MDHEN and CDR2 SYDVKM. The length of the CDR3 is 15 residues. With 5 bases removed from V and 0 bases from J, the gap between germline ends came to 14 bases. CDR3 coding DNA: TGTGCCAGCAGTCCAAATCGGGCCAGCTCCTACGAGCAGTACGTC. This translates into CASSPNRASSYEQYV.

This clone is medium-sized (0.01 to 0.1%) in the sample. The V and J genes are TRBV6-8 and TRBJ1-2; 8 positions agree with TRBD1. This CDR3 is built from 14 residues. Germline V gene sequence: CDR1 MNHGY, CDR2 SAAAGT. V was clipped by 6 bases and J by 4 bases; unmatched bases: 7. Here the CDR3 DNA reads TGTGCCAGCAGGGGACAGGCCGCCGCCTATGGCTACACCTTC. Residues: CASRGQAAAYGYTF.

V and J are TRBV5-1 and TRBJ1-5; TRBD1 matches 7 bases. V lost 4 bases, J lost 2 bases, and 18 bases stayed unmatched. The CDR3 has 19 amino acids. From germline, CDR1 is SGHRS and CDR2 YFSETQ. The chain's CDR3 is CASSQADREVVGGNQPQHF. The CDR3 bases are TGCGCCAGCAGCCAAGCAGACAGGGAAGTAGTAGGCGGCAATCAGCCCCAGCATTTT.

The chain couples TRBV10-2 to TRBJ1-4; TRBD1 matches at 9 bases. Germline V lookup: CDR1 WSHSY, CDR2 SAAADI. The CDR3 consists of 13 residues. Trimming at V came to 5 bases and at J to 7 bases, leaving 2 bases not matched to a gene. The DNA for the CDR3 is TGCGCCAGCAGTACAGGGGGCGCTGAAAAACTGTTTTTT. Amino acids: CASSTGGAEKLFF.

This clone has just a few counts. The gene calls are TRBV9 and TRBJ1-1, with 8 bases aligning to TRBD1. J was trimmed by 4 bases and V by 5 bases; bases with no gene match: 7. CDR1 is SGDLS and CDR2 is YYNGEE in the germline V gene. This CDR3 has 14 amino acids. The CDR3 sequence: CASRLDRGITEAFF. CDR3 nucleotide sequence: TGTGCCAGCAGGCTTGACAGGGGCATCACTGAAGCTTTCTTT.

This clone appeared a few times. J is TRBJ1-2 and V is TRBV11-3, with 7 bases matching TRBD1. Germline trimming cut 2 bases from V and 6 bases from J; bases unmatched to any gene: 9. This CDR3 spans 15 amino acids. CDR1 is SGHNT, CDR2 YENEEA, per germline. Written as DNA, the CDR3 is TGTGCCAGCAGCTTATCTACAGGGGCTTGGGATGGCTACACCTTC. Protein: CASSLSTGAWDGYTF.

The chain has TRBV11-3 and TRBJ2-1; D is possibly TRBD2 (5 bases). CDR3 size: 17 residues. Germline CDR1 is SGHNT and CDR2 is YENEEA. V lost 4 bases and J 0 bases, leaving 16 bases between the germline ends. The CDR3 DNA is TGTGCCAGCAGCTCCCGACTGAGCGCGGGCTCCTACAATGAGCAGTTCTTC. It codes for CASSSRLSAGSYNEQFF.

The chain recombines TRBV29-1 with TRBJ1-2; 8 bases fit TRBD1. CDR3 size: 12 residues. V was pared by 5 bases and J by 5 bases, with 4 bases of the junction left unmatched. CDR1 SQVTM and CDR2 ANQGSEA come from the germline V gene. The chain's CDR3 is CSVSGGGYGYTF. DNA of the CDR3: TGCAGCGTTTCAGGGGGCGGTTATGGCTACACCTTC.

The rearrangement uses TRBV10-3 and TRBJ1-4; the match to TRBD1 covers 11 bases. The CDR3 runs to 13 residues. Germline lookup yields CDR1 ENHRY and CDR2 SYGVKD. The V segment lost 6 bases and the J segment 6 bases; nucleotides outside the gene matches: 0. The CDR3 nucleotides are TGTGCCATCAGGGGACAGGGGGATGAAAAACTGTTTTTT. Protein: CAIRGQGDEKLFF.

This clone rates as medium-sized. The chain links TRBV6-8 to TRBJ1-2; weak D call: TRBD1 (6 bases). The germline CDR1 and CDR2 sequences are MNHGY and SAAAGT. There are 13 residues in the CDR3. Trimming stripped 5 bases from V and 7 bases from J, with 14 bases between. As DNA, the CDR3 is TGTGCCAGCAGTCAGGGCAGGGGTGGTGGCTACACCTTC. Translation: CASSQGRGGGYTF.

By proportion, this clone is large. This chain connects TRBV29-1 to TRBJ1-5; D is uncertain. This CDR3 is built from 13 residues. Per the germline V gene, CDR1 is SQVTM and CDR2 is ANQGSEA. Trimming removed 6 bases from V and 0 bases from J, with 9 bases in between. This CDR3 is CSVREYSNQPQHF. The CDR3 DNA is TGCAGCGTCCGAGAATATAGCAATCAGCCCCAGCATTTT.

This clone is labeled medium-sized. This chain links TRBV11-3 with TRBJ2-2; D is possibly TRBD2 (5 bases). There are 15 residues in the CDR3. Germline V gene lookup returns CDR1 SGHNT and CDR2 YENEEA. The V gene lost 3 bases and the J gene lost 5 bases, with 13 bases spanning the gap. The CDR3 loop reads CASSLSPGGTGELFF. In nucleotides, the CDR3 is TGTGCCAGCAGCTTGTCTCCAGGAGGAACCGGGGAGCTGTTTTTT.

V usage is TRBV29-1 and J usage is TRBJ1-1; 8 positions match TRBD1. The ends lost 7 bases at V and 4 bases at J; junction bases unmatched: 8. Looked up from germline, CDR1 is SQVTM and CDR2 is ANQGSEA. The length of the CDR3 is 13 residues. CDR3 nucleotide sequence: TGCAGCGGGTCACAGGGGGAAGCCACTGAAGCTTTCTTT. Translating it yields CSGSQGEATEAFF.

The rearrangement links TRBV18 to TRBJ1-4; D might be TRBD1 (5 bases). CDR1 KGHSH and CDR2 LQKENI come from the germline V gene. The CDR3 totals 16 residues. The germline V and J ends were trimmed by 3 bases and 7 bases, with 18 bases remaining between them. In DNA form, the CDR3 reads TGTGCCAGCTCACCCGTGAGGGGCTTTATGCTTGAAAAACTGTTTTTT. It translates to CASSPVRGFMLEKLFF. The whole variable domain, filled in from reference TRBV18 and TRBJ1-4, reads NAGVMQNPRHLVRRRGQEARLRCSPMKGHSHVYWYRQLPEEGLKFMVYLQKENIIDESGMPKERFSAEFPKEGPSILRIQQVVRGDSAAYFCASSPVRGFMLEKLFFGSGTQLSVL.

This clone has only a few counts. CDR3 amino acids: CAISEPAQPQHF. The CDR3 nucleotides are TGTGCCATCAGTGAACCGGCTCAGCCCCAGCATTTT. V gene TRBV10-3 combines with J gene TRBJ1-5, with D uncertain. The CDR3 runs to 12 residues. The V gene's germline CDR1 is ENHRY and CDR2 SYGVKD. V was shortened by 3 bases and J by 6 bases, with 6 bases between the two germline ends.

Here the CDR3 reads CASSSGSRTEAFF. The CDR3, as DNA: TGTGCCAGTAGTTCGGGGTCCCGCACTGAAGCTTTCTTT. The J gene is TRBJ1-1, the V gene TRBV19; the D is unclear. Deletions cut 5 bases from V and 4 bases from J, with 11 bases between. The CDR3 has 13 residues. Germline V gene data show CDR1 as LNHDA and CDR2 as SQIVND (reference sequence).

The chain couples TRBV11-3 to TRBJ2-2; no definite D call. This CDR3 comprises 15 residues. Germline V CDR1 and CDR2: SGHNT, YENEEA. V shed 5 bases and J shed 1 base, with 11 bases lying between them. DNA of the CDR3: TGTGCCAGCAGCCTGAGTCAAATGAACACCGGGGAGCTGTTTTTT. This gives the protein CASSLSQMNTGELFF.

The chain employs TRBV11-3 and TRBJ1-2; 9 nucleotides line up with TRBD1. In germline, CDR1 is SGHNT, CDR2 YENEEA. The CDR3 totals 16 residues. V gave up 3 bases and J gave up 6 bases; unmatched junction bases: 11. The CDR3 DNA sequence: TGTGCCAGCAGCTTGAGAAGGACAGGGGTTCCTGATGGCTACACCTTC. Translated, it gives CASSLRRTGVPDGYTF.

This chain uses TRBV19 with TRBJ2-5; 10 bases align to TRBD1. CDR1 is LNHDA and CDR2 is SQIVND in the germline V gene (reference sequence). Trimming cost V 11 bases and J 5 bases; bases outside gene matches: 11. The CDR3 loop spans 14 amino acids. The DNA of the CDR3 is TGTGCCTCAAGGGAGGACAGGGGGGGGGAGACCCAGTACTTC. This sequence encodes CASREDRGGETQYF.

DNA for the CDR3: TGTGCCATCAGGTTGGCCGAATCGGAGACCCAGTACTTC. Its protein product is CAIRLAESETQYF. The chain recombines TRBV6-8 with TRBJ2-5; D is uncertain. In germline, CDR1 is MNHGY, CDR2 SAAAGT. CDR3 length: 13 residues. V was cut by 10 bases and J by 5 bases, with 17 bases left in between.

The rearrangement links TRBV10-2 to TRBJ2-3; TRBD2 matches 9 bases. Germline V lookup: CDR1 WSHSY, CDR2 SAAADI. V was clipped by 5 bases and J by 4 bases; unmatched bases: 13. The CDR3 is made up of 17 amino acids. This chain's CDR3 is CASSRGLSGGAPDTQYF. CDR3 sequence (DNA): TGCGCCAGCAGTCGGGGGCTTAGCGGGGGAGCCCCAGATACGCAGTATTTT.

The chain links TRBV11-3 to TRBJ2-1, with 7 positions matching TRBD2. The V gene's germline CDR1 is SGHNT and CDR2 YENEEA. This CDR3 has 15 amino acids. V lost 2 bases to trimming and J lost 4 bases; unmatched junction nucleotides: 5. The CDR3 bases are TGTGCCAGCAGCTTAACTAGCGTAGGATACAATGAGCAGTTCTTC. It codes for CASSLTSVGYNEQFF.

The chain employs TRBV28 and TRBJ1-5, with a weak D call TRBD1 (5 bases). This CDR3 contains 13 residues. Per germline, CDR1 MDHEN and CDR2 SYDVKM. V lost 10 bases to trimming and J lost 5 bases, with 15 bases between them. CDR3: CATNDSPYQPQHF. CDR3 coding DNA: TGTGCCACCAACGACAGTCCCTATCAGCCCCAGCATTTT.

The V call is TRBV6-1, the J call TRBJ1-6; no firm D call. Germline V lookup: CDR1 MNHNS, CDR2 SASEGT. CDR3 length equals 13 residues. Trimming cost V 0 bases and J 17 bases, with 14 bases left between them. The CDR3 sequence is CASSEAGWLRIHF. CDR3 bases: TGTGCCAGCAGTGAAGCTGGTTGGCTCCGCATCCACTTT.

In this sample, this clone turned up a few times. The chain uses TRBV19 and TRBJ1-5; D remains unclear. The CDR3 is 12 residues long. The V gene lost 6 bases and the J gene lost 10 bases, with 13 bases spanning the gap. Germline V CDR1 and CDR2: LNHDA, SQIVND (reference sequence). CDR3 bases: TGTGCCAGTAGCCTTGACCGCGTCCCCCAGCATTTT. Its translation is CASSLDRVPQHF.